A single sample is the source of the 4 T cell receptor beta chains below, sequenced in a study of blood T cells in healthy people across ages. With a J-beta primer mix and a sample-barcoded 5' primer, a second PCR ran 7 to 11 cycles. TCRdb re-analysed the 5' RACE reads in MiXCR, keeping a single row per CDR3 protein. The sample lists some 1.5 million distinct CDR3 sequences, approximately 30% seen once, with 7% to 9% in the top ten. What was sequenced was blood. The receptors were gathered from a woman aged 25-40 years in good health.

This clonotype has a count of ten or more. The gene calls are TRBV4-2 and TRBJ2-4; D is possibly TRBD1 (5 bases). The germline CDR1 and CDR2 sequences are LGHNA and YNFKEQ. The CDR3 extends over 13 amino acids. V lost 3 bases and J 6 bases, leaving 9 bases between the germline ends. The CDR3 nucleotides read TGTGCCAGCAGCCACCCCGACAGAAACATTCAGTACTTC. It is translated as CASSHPDRNIQYF.

This chain uses TRBV16 with TRBJ1-5; D ambiguous. The CDR3 is made up of 14 amino acids. Between the trimmed V and J ends, which lost 2 bases and 7 bases, there was a span of 12 bases. Per the germline V gene, CDR1 is KGHSY and CDR2 is FQNENV. The CDR3 region is CASSQAGERQPQHF. CDR3 bases: TGTGCCAGCAGCCAAGCTGGGGAGAGACAGCCCCAGCATTTT.

This clonotype has more than one count but fewer than ten. The chain couples TRBV4-3 to TRBJ2-5; D is unclear. V was pared by 2 bases and J by 2 bases, with 9 bases between. Germline lookup yields CDR1 LGHNA and CDR2 YSLEER. There are 14 residues in the CDR3. CDR3 sequence: CASSQRLEQETQYF. The CDR3 bases are TGCGCCAGCAGCCAACGACTGGAACAAGAGACCCAGTACTTC.

The V call is TRBV2, the J call TRBJ2-7; D possibly corresponds to TRBD2 (6 bases). The CDR3 is 15 residues long. In germline, CDR1 is SNHLY, CDR2 FYNNEI. V lost 6 bases to trimming and J lost 3 bases, with 18 bases between them. The DNA of the CDR3 is TGTGCCAGCAGAGTGGGACTCCAACCAGTCTACGAGCAGTACTTC. Residues: CASRVGLQPVYEQYF.